Following are 17 T cell receptor beta chains from one sample sequenced in a study of T cell changes during pregnancy in multiple sclerosis. The data were produced by immunoSEQ multiplex PCR, yet TCRdb's version contains in-frame clones alone and is incomplete. The repertoire includes 85,000 to 110,000 clones, roughly nine tenths of them detected once, and about 0.9% sits in the top ten. Sequencing used peripheral blood, obtained after pregnancy. Source of these receptors: a female donor with multiple sclerosis, enrolled in a pregnancy study.

The J gene is TRBJ2-5, the V gene TRBV5-1; D remains ambiguous. CDR1 is SGHRS and CDR2 is YFSETQ in the germline V gene. The CDR3 covers 11 residues. The germline V and J ends were trimmed by 2 bases and 3 bases, with 2 bases remaining between them. The CDR3 bases are TGCGCCAGCAGCTTTAAAGAGACCCAGTACTTC. Translating it yields CASSFKETQYF. The whole variable domain, filled in from reference TRBV5-1 and TRBJ2-5, reads KAGVTQTPRYLIKTRGQQVTLSCSPISGHRSVSWYQQTPGQGLQFLFEYFSETQRNKGNFPGRFSGRQFSNSRSEMNVSTLELGDSALYLCASSFKETQYFGPGTRLLVL.

The chain joins TRBV5-4 to TRBJ1-2; maybe TRBD1 (5 bases). The CDR3 length is 13 residues. CDR1 and CDR2 from the germline V gene are SGHNT and YYREEE (reference sequence). Trimming removed 0 bases at V and 6 bases at J, with 9 bases between. The chain's CDR3 is CASSLAGGDGYTF. The CDR3 DNA reads as TGTGCCAGCAGCTTGGCGGGGGGGGATGGCTACACCTTC.

The chain employs TRBV7-2 and TRBJ1-2; D gene ambiguous. The CDR3 covers 13 residues. The germline CDR1 and CDR2 sequences are SGHTA and FQGNSA. Trimming stripped 2 bases from V and 4 bases from J, with 8 bases between. The CDR3 DNA follows: TGTGCCAGCAGCTTACCGGGAGGCTATGGCTACACCTTC. Translated, it gives CASSLPGGYGYTF.

This chain connects TRBV5-1 to TRBJ2-3; D uncertain. V lost 0 bases to trimming and J lost 0 bases, with 5 bases between them. Germline assignment: CDR1 SGHRS and CDR2 YFSETQ. This CDR3 is 14 amino acids long. The CDR3 DNA sequence: TGCGCCAGCAGCTTGGGAGATAGCACAGATACGCAGTATTTT. This gives the protein CASSLGDSTDTQYF.

The DNA for the CDR3 is TGTGCCATCAGTGACATAATCACAGCCTACGAGCAGTACTTC. Protein product: CAISDIITAYEQYF. The rearrangement links TRBV10-3 to TRBJ2-7; D is undetermined. Trimming took 3 bases from V and 2 from J, leaving 11 bases between them. Germline V gene data show CDR1 as ENHRY and CDR2 as SYGVKD. This CDR3 has 14 amino acids.

The chain joins TRBV27 to TRBJ1-5; no clear D. The CDR3 covers 14 residues. V was cut by 8 bases and J by 10 bases, with 21 bases left in between. From germline, CDR1 is MNHEY and CDR2 SMNVEV (reference sequence). In DNA, the CDR3 is TGTGCCAGCCGTGGGCCACGGCGGGAAGGACCCCAGCATTTT. It translates to CASRGPRREGPQHF.

The chain recombines TRBV18 with TRBJ2-5; 9 bases map to TRBD2. After removal of 3 bases from V and 5 bases from J, the junction contained 7 bases not matched to a gene. Germline loops: CDR1 KGHSH, CDR2 LQKENI. This CDR3 contains 15 residues. CDR3 bases: TGTGCCAGCTCACCCATTGGGACTAGCATGGAGACCCAGTACTTC. Translated, it gives CASSPIGTSMETQYF.

The V call is TRBV6-4, the J call TRBJ1-4; TRBD1 aligns across 8 bases. The germline V gene has CDR1 MRHNA and CDR2 SNTAGT. This CDR3 comprises 22 residues. With 0 bases clipped from V and 4 bases from J, the junction kept 22 bases outside the gene matches. For the CDR3, the DNA is TGTGCCAGCAGTGACTCGATATTCCAGGGGGCCGAGAGGGAAGGTTATAATGAAAAACTGTTTTTT. Protein: CASSDSIFQGAEREGYNEKLFF.

The chain has TRBV5-1 and TRBJ1-2; 7 positions agree with TRBD1. The germline V gene encodes CDR1 SGHRS and CDR2 YFSETQ. V lost 3 bases to trimming and J lost 8 bases; unmatched junction nucleotides: 7. This CDR3 region has 13 residues. The CDR3 sequence is CASSYNRGGGYTF. The DNA for the CDR3 is TGCGCCAGCAGCTACAACAGGGGCGGAGGCTACACCTTC. Supplemented by reference TRBV5-1 and TRBJ1-2, the full variable domain reads KAGVTQTPRYLIKTRGQQVTLSCSPISGHRSVSWYQQTPGQGLQFLFEYFSETQRNKGNFPGRFSGRQFSNSRSEMNVSTLELGDSALYLCASSYNRGGGYTFGSGTRLTVV.

The rearrangement uses TRBV25-1 and TRBJ1-5; 10 nucleotides match TRBD1. CDR3 length: 16 amino acids. CDR1 and CDR2 from the germline V gene are MGHDK and SYGVNS. V shed 3 bases, J shed 9 bases, and the junction held 11 bases outside the gene matches. Here the CDR3 reads CASSDGTGVPGRPQHF. In DNA, the CDR3 is TGTGCCAGCAGTGATGGGACAGGGGTCCCCGGGAGGCCCCAGCATTTT.

The V and J genes are TRBV18 and TRBJ1-4; D perhaps matches TRBD1 (5 bases). The CDR3 runs 13 residues. Trimming stripped 4 bases from V and 5 bases from J, with 8 bases between. The germline V gene encodes CDR1 KGHSH and CDR2 LQKENI. The CDR3 is CASSRQSNEKLFF. In DNA, the CDR3 is TGTGCCAGCTCACGACAGAGCAATGAAAAACTGTTTTTT.

This chain links TRBV12-5 with TRBJ1-3, with TRBD1 as a possible D gene (5 bases). The CDR3 is made up of 16 amino acids. CDR1 is LGHNT, CDR2 FRNRAP, per germline. V lost 5 bases and J 4 bases, leaving 18 bases between the germline ends. The chain's CDR3 is CASGQLTGGVGNTIYF. The CDR3 bases are TGTGCTAGTGGTCAACTGACCGGAGGGGTAGGAAACACCATATATTTT.

The chain links TRBV29-1 to TRBJ2-1; 9 bases match TRBD2. Trimming took 3 bases from V and 9 from J; bases not matched to a gene: 9. The germline gives CDR1 SQVTM, CDR2 ANQGSEA. The CDR3 runs to 14 residues. Written as DNA, the CDR3 is TGCAGCGTTGATATCCTAGCGGGAACCCCTGAGCAGTTCTTC. The encoded protein is CSVDILAGTPEQFF.

The chain links TRBV7-9 to TRBJ2-2; D uncertain. Germline V lookup: CDR1 SEHNR, CDR2 FQNEAQ (reference sequence). This CDR3 contains 13 residues. V lost 4 bases to trimming and J lost 10 bases, with 13 bases between them. As DNA, the CDR3 is TGTGCCAGCAGCTCCCCGGGTCTTCCGGAGCTGTTTTTT. Amino acid sequence: CASSSPGLPELFF.

The J gene is TRBJ1-2, the V gene TRBV28; the D gene is possibly TRBD1 (6 bases). Germline values: CDR1 MDHEN, CDR2 SYDVKM. Trimming removed 5 bases from V and 7 bases from J, with 23 bases in between. The CDR3 runs to 16 residues. The CDR3 DNA sequence: TGTGCCAGCAGTGTCTGGGAGGGCAGGGGACGGACTGGCTACACCTTC. Its protein product is CASSVWEGRGRTGYTF.

This chain joins TRBV30 and TRBJ2-3; TRBD2 might be the D (6 bases). Germline V gives CDR1 GTSNPN, CDR2 SVGIG (reference sequence). The CDR3 spans 12 residues. Trimming took off 2 bases at V and 6 bases at J, with 9 bases between the two ends. For the CDR3, the DNA is TGTGCCTGGAGTCCACTAGCTGATACGCAGTATTTT. Protein: CAWSPLADTQYF.

As DNA, the CDR3 is TGTGCCATCAGTGAGCCCGGGGGAGAACTAAGGTCCTACACCTTC. This sequence encodes CAISEPGGELRSYTF. V gene TRBV10-3 combines with J gene TRBJ1-2, with D tentatively TRBD1 (5 bases). The V gene's germline CDR1 is ENHRY and CDR2 SYGVKD. Trimming left V 2 bases short and J 10 bases short, with 20 bases between. This CDR3 is built from 15 residues.